Reported below is one T cell receptor beta chain. The sample is drawn from a study of technical replicates of blood from a handful of donors. This table comes from immunoSEQ multiplex PCR, and its TCRdb copy is limited to in-frame clones, with some not included. The sample lists about 76,000 clones; roughly 96% were seen once. The V and J ends lost 0 bases and 0 bases respectively, with 15 bases between them. Germline V gene sequence: CDR1 SQVTM, CDR2 ANQGSEA. The CDR3 sequence is 17 residues long. The J gene is TRBJ1-3, the V gene TRBV29-1; D is unresolved. The sequenced material came from T cells isolated from PBMCs. The TCR originated in a human donor in good health. This CDR3 reads CSVEDRTQAYSGNTIYF. The CDR3 DNA follows: TGCAGCGTTGAAGATCGAACTCAGGCGTACTCTGGAAACACCATATATTTT.